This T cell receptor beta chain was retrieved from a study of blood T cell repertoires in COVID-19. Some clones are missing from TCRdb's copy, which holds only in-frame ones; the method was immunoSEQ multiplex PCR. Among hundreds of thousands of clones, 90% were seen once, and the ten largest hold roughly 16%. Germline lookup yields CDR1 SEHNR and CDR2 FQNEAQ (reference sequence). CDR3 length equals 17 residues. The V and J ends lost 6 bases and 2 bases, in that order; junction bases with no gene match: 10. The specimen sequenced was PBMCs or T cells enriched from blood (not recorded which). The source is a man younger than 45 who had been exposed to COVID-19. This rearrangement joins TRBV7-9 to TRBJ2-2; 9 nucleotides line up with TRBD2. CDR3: CASRRGSGGLNTGELFF. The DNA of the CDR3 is TGTGCCAGCAGAAGAGGCAGCGGGGGGCTTAACACCGGGGAGCTGTTTTTT.